This TCR beta chain was captured in a study of STAT5B mutations in CD4+ large granular lymphocyte leukemia. The germline V gene has CDR1 SGHRS and CDR2 YFSETQ. V lost 0 bases, J lost 4 bases, and 7 bases stayed unmatched. This CDR3 comprises 16 residues. Healthy controls were blood donor buffy coats. Clones were read by immunoSEQ multiplex PCR, and TCRdb kept only the in-frame ones, dropping some. Among around 33,000 clones listed, roughly 80% were seen once. This chain uses TRBV5-1 with TRBJ2-3; 8 bases map to TRBD2. The receptor was isolated from a human donor in good health. The specimen sequenced was CD4+ T cells from blood buffy coats. CDR3 coding DNA: TGCGCCAGCAGCTTGGCCACGGCGGGAGGATCAGATACGCAGTATTTT. Amino acid sequence: CASSLATAGGSDTQYF.